This TCR beta chain was retrieved from a study of identical twins' blood T cells. This clonotype has only one observation. Its matching antigen is unknown. TCRdb reprocessed the 5' RACE reads with MiXCR, giving one entry per CDR3 protein. The sample has around 380,000 distinct CDR3 sequences, more than 25% seen once; the top ten hold about 6%. Study-wide findings and caveats: Shared environment remains a possible cause of twin similarity. Top TCRbeta clonotypes were shared more with twin than unrelated donors.

V lost 6 bases, J lost 5 bases, and 16 bases lay in between. CDR1 is LNHDA and CDR2 is SQIVND in the germline V gene (reference sequence). The length of the CDR3 is 15 residues. The rearrangement uses TRBV19 and TRBJ2-2, with D tentatively TRBD1 or TRBD2 (6 bases each). The TCR originated in a woman between 18 and 55 years old in good health. Sequenced material: PBMCs. The CDR3 loop reads CASSPQGGRTGELFF. The CDR3 DNA reads TGTGCCAGTAGCCCCCAAGGGGGGAGAACCGGGGAGCTGTTTTTT.